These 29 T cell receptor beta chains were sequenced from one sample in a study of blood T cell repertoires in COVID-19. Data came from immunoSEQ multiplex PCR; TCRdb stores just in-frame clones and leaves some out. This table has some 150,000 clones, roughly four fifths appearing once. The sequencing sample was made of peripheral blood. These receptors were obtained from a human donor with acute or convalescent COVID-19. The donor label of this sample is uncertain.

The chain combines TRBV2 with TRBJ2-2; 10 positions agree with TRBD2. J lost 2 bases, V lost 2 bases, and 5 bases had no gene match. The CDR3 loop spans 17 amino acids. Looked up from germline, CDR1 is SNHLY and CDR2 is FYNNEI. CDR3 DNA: TGTGCCAGCAGTGAACCAGCGGGAGGGGTAAACACCGGGGAGCTGTTTTTT. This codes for CASSEPAGGVNTGELFF.

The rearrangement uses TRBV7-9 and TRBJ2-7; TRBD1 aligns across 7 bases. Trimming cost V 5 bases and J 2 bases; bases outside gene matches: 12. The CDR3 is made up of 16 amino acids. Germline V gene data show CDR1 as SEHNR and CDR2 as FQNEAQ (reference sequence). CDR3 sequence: CASSRTGQGVTYEQYF. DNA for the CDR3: TGTGCCAGCAGCCGCACAGGGCAGGGGGTAACCTACGAGCAGTACTTC.

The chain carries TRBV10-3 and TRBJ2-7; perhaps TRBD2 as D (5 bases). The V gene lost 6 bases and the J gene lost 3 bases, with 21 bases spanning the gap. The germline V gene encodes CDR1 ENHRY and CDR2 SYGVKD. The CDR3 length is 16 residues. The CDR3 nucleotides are TGTGCCATCAGCCCCCACCAAAATCGGGGAAACTACGAGCAGTACTTC. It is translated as CAISPHQNRGNYEQYF.

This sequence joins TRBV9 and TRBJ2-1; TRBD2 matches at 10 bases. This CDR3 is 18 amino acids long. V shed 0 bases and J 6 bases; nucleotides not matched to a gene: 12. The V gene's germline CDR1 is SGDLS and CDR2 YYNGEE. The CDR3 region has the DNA TGTGCCAGCAGCGTAGCTCTCAGCGGGGGGGCCCCGAGCAATGAGCAGTTCTTC. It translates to CASSVALSGGAPSNEQFF.

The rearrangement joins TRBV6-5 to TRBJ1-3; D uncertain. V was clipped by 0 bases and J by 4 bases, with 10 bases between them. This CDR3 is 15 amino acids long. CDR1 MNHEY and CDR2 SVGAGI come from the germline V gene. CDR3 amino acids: CASSYSFRAGNTIYF. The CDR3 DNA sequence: TGTGCCAGCAGTTACTCCTTCCGAGCAGGAAACACCATATATTTT.

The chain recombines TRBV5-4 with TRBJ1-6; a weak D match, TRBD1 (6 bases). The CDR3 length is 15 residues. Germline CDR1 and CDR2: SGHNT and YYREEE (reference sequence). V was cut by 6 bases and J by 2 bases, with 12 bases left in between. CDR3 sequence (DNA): TGTGCCAGCACCCTCGAGGGGGCCTATAATTCACCCCTCCACTTT. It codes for CASTLEGAYNSPLHF.

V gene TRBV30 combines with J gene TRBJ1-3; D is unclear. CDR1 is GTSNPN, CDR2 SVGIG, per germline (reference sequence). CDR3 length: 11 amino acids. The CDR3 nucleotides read TGTGTAGGGAGTACTGGAAACACCATATATTTT. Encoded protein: CVGSTGNTIYF.

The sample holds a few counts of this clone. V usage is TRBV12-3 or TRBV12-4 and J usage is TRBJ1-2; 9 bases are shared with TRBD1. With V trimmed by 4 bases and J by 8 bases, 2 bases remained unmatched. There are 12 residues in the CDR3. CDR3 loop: CASSWTGEGYTF. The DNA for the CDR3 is TGTGCCAGCAGTTGGACAGGGGAGGGCTACACCTTC.

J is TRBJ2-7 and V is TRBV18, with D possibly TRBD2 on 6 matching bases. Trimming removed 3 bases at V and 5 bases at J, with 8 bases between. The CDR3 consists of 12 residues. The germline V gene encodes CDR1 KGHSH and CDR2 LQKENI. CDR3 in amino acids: CASSPAGNEQYF. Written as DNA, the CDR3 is TGTGCCAGCTCACCCGCGGGGAACGAGCAGTACTTC.

CDR3 sequence (DNA): TGTGCCAGCAGCTTAGGGATGAGGCGGGGACTATACGAGCAGTACTTC. The encoded protein is CASSLGMRRGLYEQYF. The chain combines TRBV13 with TRBJ2-7, with 7 bases that match TRBD2. The trim removed 0 bases at V and 4 bases at J, leaving 9 bases unmatched. CDR3 length: 16 residues. Germline lookup yields CDR1 PRHDT and CDR2 FYEKMQ (reference sequence). The full variable domain, completed using reference TRBV13 and TRBJ2-7, is AAGVIQSPRHLIKEKRETATLKCYPIPRHDTVYWYQQGPGQDPQFLISFYEKMQSDKGSIPDRFSAQQFSDYHSELNMSSLELGDSALYFCASSLGMRRGLYEQYFGPGTRLTVT.

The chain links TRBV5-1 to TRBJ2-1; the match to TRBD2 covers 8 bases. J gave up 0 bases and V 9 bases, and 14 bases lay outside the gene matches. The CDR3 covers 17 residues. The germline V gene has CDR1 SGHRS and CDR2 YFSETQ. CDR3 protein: CATARLAPTFSYNEQFF. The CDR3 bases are TGCGCCACCGCCCGACTAGCGCCCACCTTCTCCTACAATGAGCAGTTCTTC.

For the CDR3, the DNA is TGTGCCAGCAGCTCGTACTTTACGACAGGTACGGGCTACGAGCAGTACTTC. Its protein product is CASSSYFTTGTGYEQYF. The V and J genes are TRBV7-9 and TRBJ2-7, with D perhaps TRBD1 (6 bases). Germline CDR1 reads SEHNR; CDR2 reads FQNEAQ (reference sequence). The CDR3 covers 17 residues. The V gene lost 4 bases and the J gene lost 3 bases, with 22 bases spanning the gap.

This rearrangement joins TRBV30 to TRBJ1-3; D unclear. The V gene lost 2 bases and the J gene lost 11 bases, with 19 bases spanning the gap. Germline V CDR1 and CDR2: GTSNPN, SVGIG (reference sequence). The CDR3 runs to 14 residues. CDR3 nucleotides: TGTGCCTGGAGTACGGGTCGCCGGAGTAGTGCCATATATTTT. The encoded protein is CAWSTGRRSSAIYF.

CDR3 in amino acids: CASSGNGRGRSEAFF. In nucleotides, the CDR3 is TGTGCCAGCAGCGGAAACGGGAGGGGGCGGTCTGAAGCTTTCTTT. The rearrangement uses TRBV7-8 and TRBJ1-1, with 7 bases that match TRBD1. With V trimmed by 5 bases and J by 6 bases, 12 bases remained unmatched. This CDR3 region has 15 residues. The germline CDR1 and CDR2 sequences are SGHVS and FQNEAQ.

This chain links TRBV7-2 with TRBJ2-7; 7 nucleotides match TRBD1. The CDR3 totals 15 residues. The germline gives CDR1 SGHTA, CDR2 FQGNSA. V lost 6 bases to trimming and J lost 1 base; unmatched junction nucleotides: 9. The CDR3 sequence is CASRRSGTASYEQYF. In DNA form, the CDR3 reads TGTGCCAGCAGACGATCCGGGACAGCATCCTACGAGCAGTACTTC.

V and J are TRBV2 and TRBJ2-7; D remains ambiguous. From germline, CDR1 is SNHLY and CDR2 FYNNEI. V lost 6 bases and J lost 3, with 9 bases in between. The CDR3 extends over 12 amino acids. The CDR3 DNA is TGTGCCAGCAGGACTTCAAACTACGAGCAGTACTTC. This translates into CASRTSNYEQYF.

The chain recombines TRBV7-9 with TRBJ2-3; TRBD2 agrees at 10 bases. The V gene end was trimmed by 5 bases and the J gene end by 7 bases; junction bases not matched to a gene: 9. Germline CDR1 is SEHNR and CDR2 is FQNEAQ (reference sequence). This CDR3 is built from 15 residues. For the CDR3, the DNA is TGTGCCAGCAGCGCTGCTGGGACTAGCGTCAATACGCAGTATTTT. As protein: CASSAAGTSVNTQYF. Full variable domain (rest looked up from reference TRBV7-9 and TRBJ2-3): DTGVSQNPRHKITKRGQNVTFRCDPISEHNRLYWYRQTLGQGPEFLTYFQNEAQLEKSRLLSDRFSAERPKGSFSTLEIQRTEQGDSAMYLCASSAAGTSVNTQYFGPGTRLTVL.

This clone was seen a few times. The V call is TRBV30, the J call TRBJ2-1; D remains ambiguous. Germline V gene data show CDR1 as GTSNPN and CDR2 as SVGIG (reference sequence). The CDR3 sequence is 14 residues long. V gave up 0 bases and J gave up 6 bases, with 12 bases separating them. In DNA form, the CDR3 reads TGTGCCTGGAGTGTACGGTCTACGGGCAATGAGCAGTTCTTC. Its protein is CAWSVRSTGNEQFF.

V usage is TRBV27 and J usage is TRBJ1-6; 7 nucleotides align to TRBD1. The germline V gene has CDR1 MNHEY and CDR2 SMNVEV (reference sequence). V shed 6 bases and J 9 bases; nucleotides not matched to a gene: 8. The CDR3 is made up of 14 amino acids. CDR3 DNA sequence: TGTGCCAGCAGCCAAGACAGGGAGGTTTCACCCCTCCACTTT. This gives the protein CASSQDREVSPLHF.

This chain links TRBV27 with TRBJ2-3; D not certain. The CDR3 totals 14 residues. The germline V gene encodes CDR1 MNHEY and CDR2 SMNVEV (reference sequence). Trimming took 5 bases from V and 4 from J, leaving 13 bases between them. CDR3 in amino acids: CASSAPGLADTQYF. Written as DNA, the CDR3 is TGTGCCAGCAGTGCTCCGGGTCTGGCAGATACGCAGTATTTT.

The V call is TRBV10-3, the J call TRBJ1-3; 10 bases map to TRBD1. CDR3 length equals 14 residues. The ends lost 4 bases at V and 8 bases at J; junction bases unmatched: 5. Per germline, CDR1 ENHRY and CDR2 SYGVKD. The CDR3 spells CAISGGTGADTIYF. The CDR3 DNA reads TGTGCCATCAGTGGAGGGACAGGGGCCGACACCATATATTTT.

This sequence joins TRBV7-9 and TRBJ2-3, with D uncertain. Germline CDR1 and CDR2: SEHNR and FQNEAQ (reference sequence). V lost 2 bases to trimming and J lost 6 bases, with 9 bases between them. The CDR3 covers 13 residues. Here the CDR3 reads CASSLLSQDTQYF. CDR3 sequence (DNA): TGTGCCAGCAGCTTACTGTCCCAGGATACGCAGTATTTT.

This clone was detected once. The CDR3 nucleotides read TGTGCCAGCAGCGACGGGACAATGAGCTCCTACAATGAGCAGTTCTTC. It yields the protein CASSDGTMSSYNEQFF. The genes are TRBV11-2 and TRBJ2-1; possibly TRBD1 for D (6 bases). The V gene lost 5 bases and the J gene lost 0 bases, with 14 bases spanning the gap. The CDR3 loop spans 16 amino acids. Germline CDR1 reads SGHAT; CDR2 reads FQNNGV.

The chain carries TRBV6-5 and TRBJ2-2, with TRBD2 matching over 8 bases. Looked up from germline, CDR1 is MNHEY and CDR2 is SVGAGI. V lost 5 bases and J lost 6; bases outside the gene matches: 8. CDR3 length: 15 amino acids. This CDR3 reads CASSPSGLAAGELFF. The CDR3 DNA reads TGTGCCAGCAGTCCCTCTGGACTAGCCGCCGGGGAGCTGTTTTTT.

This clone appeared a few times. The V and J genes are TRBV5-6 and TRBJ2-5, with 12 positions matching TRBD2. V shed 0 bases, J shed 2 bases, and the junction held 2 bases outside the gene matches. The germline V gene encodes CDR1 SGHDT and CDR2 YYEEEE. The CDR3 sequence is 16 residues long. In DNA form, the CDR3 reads TGTGCCAGCAGCTTGGGAGGACTAGCGGGGCAAGAGACCCAGTACTTC. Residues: CASSLGGLAGQETQYF.

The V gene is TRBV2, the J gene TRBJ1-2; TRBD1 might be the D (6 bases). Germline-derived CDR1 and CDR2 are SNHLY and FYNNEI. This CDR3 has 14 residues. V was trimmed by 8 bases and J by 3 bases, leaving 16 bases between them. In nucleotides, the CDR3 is TGTGCCAGCTCCCGAGGGGGAGCGTACTATGGCTACACCTTC. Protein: CASSRGGAYYGYTF.

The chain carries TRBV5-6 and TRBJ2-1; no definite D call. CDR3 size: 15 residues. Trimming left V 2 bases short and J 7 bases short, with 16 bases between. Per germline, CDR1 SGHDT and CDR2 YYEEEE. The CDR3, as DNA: TGTGCCAGCAGCTTTGCCGGGTTATCCCCTAATGAGCAGTTCTTC. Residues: CASSFAGLSPNEQFF. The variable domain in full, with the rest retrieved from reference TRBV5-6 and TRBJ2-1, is DAGVTQSPTHLIKTRGQQVTLRCSPKSGHDTVSWYQQALGQGPQFIFQYYEEEERQRGNFPDRFSGHQFPNYSSELNVNALLLGDSALYLCASSFAGLSPNEQFFGPGTRLTVL.

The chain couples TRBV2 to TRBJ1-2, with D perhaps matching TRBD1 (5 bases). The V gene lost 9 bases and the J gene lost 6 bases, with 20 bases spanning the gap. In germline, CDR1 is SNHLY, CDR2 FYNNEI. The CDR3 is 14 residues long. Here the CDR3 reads CASVPRVGLDGYTF. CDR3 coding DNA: TGTGCCAGTGTCCCCAGGGTCGGCTTAGATGGCTACACCTTC.

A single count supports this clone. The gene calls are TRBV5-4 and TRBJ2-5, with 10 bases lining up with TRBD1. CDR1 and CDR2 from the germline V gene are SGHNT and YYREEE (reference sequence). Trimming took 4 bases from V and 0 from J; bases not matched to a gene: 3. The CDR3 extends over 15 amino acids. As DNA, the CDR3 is TGTGCCAGCAGCCGGACAGGGGGGTACCAAGAGACCCAGTACTTC. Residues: CASSRTGGYQETQYF.